Below, 31 T cell receptor beta chains from the same sample are listed, as sequenced in a study of OX40 agonist ivuxolimab in advanced cancers. Clones were sequenced by immunoSEQ multiplex PCR, and TCRdb holds only the in-frame ones, with some missing. The table records about 79,000 clones, 88% of them present only once. This material consisted of CD4+ or CD8+ T cells sorted from blood, taken in a trial of the OX40 agonist ivuxolimab. Receptors originate from an adult with an advanced solid tumor such as melanoma, head and neck, liver or kidney cancer.

The V and J genes are TRBV6-1 and TRBJ1-2, with 11 bases fitting TRBD1. Germline-derived CDR1 and CDR2 are MNHNS and SASEGT. Losses at the gene ends were 0 bases for V and 5 bases for J; bases not matched to a gene: 5. The CDR3 contains 16 residues. In DNA, the CDR3 is TGTGCCAGCAGTGAAGCTTGGGGACAGGGGGTTTATGGCTACACCTTC. Protein: CASSEAWGQGVYGYTF.

The chain joins TRBV5-1 to TRBJ2-5; D gene uncertain. V lost 0 bases to trimming and J lost 5 bases, with 2 bases between them. The CDR3 has 11 amino acids. The V gene's germline CDR1 is SGHRS and CDR2 YFSETQ. Here the CDR3 reads CASSLDETQYF. DNA for the CDR3: TGCGCCAGCAGCTTGGATGAGACCCAGTACTTC.

The genes are TRBV6-1 and TRBJ1-4; 7 nucleotides line up with TRBD1. V lost 3 bases and J lost 3; bases outside the gene matches: 4. The germline V gene encodes CDR1 MNHNS and CDR2 SASEGT. CDR3 size: 15 residues. DNA of the CDR3: TGTGCCAGCAGTGACACAGGGACAGCTAATGAAAAACTGTTTTTT. Its protein product is CASSDTGTANEKLFF.

The rearrangement uses TRBV13 and TRBJ2-1; 9 nucleotides line up with TRBD2. J lost 8 bases, V lost 0 bases, and 8 bases had no gene match. The CDR3 has 16 amino acids. Germline CDR1 and CDR2: PRHDT and FYEKMQ (reference sequence). The CDR3 DNA is TGTGCCAGCAGCTTAGGCCTTGGCGGGAGGGGCGATGAGCAGTTCTTC. Amino acid sequence: CASSLGLGGRGDEQFF.

The chain is built from TRBV27 and TRBJ2-3; 9 nucleotides agree with TRBD2. The CDR3 is 14 amino acids. Germline values: CDR1 MNHEY, CDR2 SMNVEV (reference sequence). The ends lost 6 bases at V and 5 bases at J; junction bases unmatched: 6. CDR3 region: CASSLGLAKDTQYF. CDR3 sequence (DNA): TGTGCCAGCAGCCTCGGACTAGCGAAAGATACGCAGTATTTT.

The gene calls are TRBV10-3 and TRBJ2-5; D remains ambiguous. Germline CDR1 ENHRY, CDR2 SYGVKD. The CDR3 covers 11 residues. V was shortened by 3 bases and J by 4 bases, with 3 bases between the two germline ends. The CDR3 reads CAISDLETQYF. The DNA for the CDR3 is TGTGCCATCAGTGATTTAGAGACCCAGTACTTC.

This chain uses TRBV6-5 with TRBJ1-3, with D possibly being TRBD1 (5 bases). Trimming pared 6 bases from V and 5 bases from J, leaving 17 bases between. The CDR3 is made up of 15 amino acids. Looked up from germline, CDR1 is MNHEY and CDR2 is SVGAGI. The CDR3 DNA is TGTGCCAGCAGCGATGGGGGGGGAGGTAGAAACACCATATATTTT. This translates into CASSDGGGGRNTIYF.

The DNA for the CDR3 is TGTGCCAGCAGCCAGGGGCCTGCGGGGGACAATGAGCAGTTCTTC. Its protein is CASSQGPAGDNEQFF. V gene TRBV5-6 combines with J gene TRBJ2-1; tentative D call: TRBD2 (7 bases). Trimming pared 4 bases from V and 5 bases from J, leaving 16 bases between. The germline gives CDR1 SGHDT, CDR2 YYEEEE. The CDR3 has 15 residues. The variable domain in full, with the rest retrieved from reference TRBV5-6 and TRBJ2-1, is DAGVTQSPTHLIKTRGQQVTLRCSPKSGHDTVSWYQQALGQGPQFIFQYYEEEERQRGNFPDRFSGHQFPNYSSELNVNALLLGDSALYLCASSQGPAGDNEQFFGPGTRLTVL.

V usage is TRBV19 and J usage is TRBJ2-6, with 12 bases fitting TRBD2. Germline-derived CDR1 and CDR2 are LNHDA and SQIVND (reference sequence). The V segment lost 7 bases and the J segment 1 base; nucleotides outside the gene matches: 5. The CDR3 length is 17 residues. The CDR3, as DNA: TGTGCCAGTACCGGACTAGCGGGAATTTCTGGGGCCAACGTCCTGACTTTC. It codes for CASTGLAGISGANVLTF.

The chain carries TRBV11-2 and TRBJ2-1; 12 bases fit TRBD2. The length of the CDR3 is 18 residues. The germline CDR1 and CDR2 sequences are SGHAT and FQNNGV. V shed 0 bases, J shed 7 bases, and the junction held 10 bases outside the gene matches. In DNA, the CDR3 is TGTGCCAGCAGCTTAGATCGGCTAGCGGGAGGGCCGGGTAATGAGCAGTTCTTC. Amino acids: CASSLDRLAGGPGNEQFF.

The chain couples TRBV6-1 to TRBJ2-1; 7 nucleotides line up with TRBD1. The germline V gene has CDR1 MNHNS and CDR2 SASEGT. V was clipped by 6 bases and J by 16 bases; unmatched bases: 15. This CDR3 is built from 13 residues. CDR3 nucleotides: TGTGCCAGCAGATTGAACAGGGGCGACGATCCCTTCTTC. This sequence encodes CASRLNRGDDPFF.

This rearrangement joins TRBV7-8 to TRBJ2-1, with 9 bases identical to TRBD1. The germline gives CDR1 SGHVS, CDR2 FQNEAQ. CDR3 length: 15 amino acids. The trim removed 3 bases at V and 4 bases at J, leaving 4 bases unmatched. CDR3 DNA: TGTGCCAGCAGCTTTGGGGACAGGGAGTACAATGAGCAGTTCTTC. Translation gives CASSFGDREYNEQFF.

The chain links TRBV5-1 to TRBJ2-3, with a tentative D call TRBD1 (6 bases). The germline V and J ends were trimmed by 5 bases and 6 bases, with 13 bases remaining between them. The CDR3 consists of 13 residues. Germline V CDR1 and CDR2: SGHRS, YFSETQ. As DNA, the CDR3 is TGCGCCAGCAGTAAGGATCAGGGGGATACGCAGTATTTT. It is translated as CASSKDQGDTQYF.

This chain connects TRBV27 to TRBJ2-1; D may be TRBD2 (6 bases). Between the trimmed V and J ends, which lost 5 bases and 9 bases, there was a span of 23 bases. Germline CDR1 is MNHEY and CDR2 is SMNVEV (reference sequence). The CDR3 runs 16 residues. The CDR3: CASSPSLAGKFVEQFF. The CDR3 DNA follows: TGTGCCAGCAGTCCATCCCTCGCGGGAAAATTTGTTGAGCAGTTCTTC.

This chain links TRBV6-5 with TRBJ2-7, with 7 bases matching TRBD1. Germline V gene sequence: CDR1 MNHEY, CDR2 SVGAGI. J was trimmed by 5 bases and V by 4 bases; bases with no gene match: 11. This CDR3 is 15 amino acids long. CDR3 nucleotides: TGTGCCAGCAGTTTGACGACAGGGAAGGGAAACGAGCAGTACTTC. The encoded protein is CASSLTTGKGNEQYF.

The chain is built from TRBV7-6 and TRBJ2-3; TRBD2 agrees at 14 bases. Germline CDR1 SGHVS, CDR2 FNYEAQ. Unmatched junction bases numbered 11, after V lost 5 bases and J lost 1 base. There are 19 residues in the CDR3. The CDR3 spells CASSRGLAGESAGTDTQYF. CDR3 nucleotides: TGTGCCAGCAGCCGGGGACTAGCGGGAGAGAGTGCGGGCACAGATACGCAGTATTTT. Variable domain in full (rest from reference TRBV7-6 and TRBJ2-3): GAGVSQSPRYKVTKRGQDVALRCDPISGHVSLYWYRQALGQGPEFLTYFNYEAQQDKSGLPNDRFSAERPEGSISTLTIQRTEQRDSAMYRCASSRGLAGESAGTDTQYFGPGTRLTVL.

The V gene is TRBV11-3, the J gene TRBJ2-3; 16 bases are shared with TRBD2. The CDR3 sequence is 16 residues long. Germline loops: CDR1 SGHNT, CDR2 YENEEA. V was clipped by 5 bases and J by 4 bases; unmatched bases: 3. CDR3 amino acids: CASSVGLAGGPDTQYF. The CDR3 DNA reads TGTGCCAGCAGCGTGGGACTAGCGGGAGGGCCAGATACGCAGTATTTT.

CDR3 in amino acids: CASSPTDGGNEQFF. The CDR3 nucleotides are TGTGCCAGCTCACCCACCGACGGCGGGAATGAGCAGTTCTTC. The V gene is TRBV18, the J gene TRBJ2-1, with TRBD2 as a possible D gene (5 bases). CDR1 KGHSH and CDR2 LQKENI come from the germline V gene. This CDR3 is 14 amino acids long. V was cut by 3 bases and J by 7 bases, with 13 bases left in between.

The chain uses TRBV19 and TRBJ2-5, with D possibly matching TRBD1 (5 bases). The germline V gene encodes CDR1 LNHDA and CDR2 SQIVND (reference sequence). This CDR3 contains 16 residues. Trimming stripped 0 bases from V and 2 bases from J, with 13 bases between. CDR3 sequence (DNA): TGTGCCAGTAGTATAGAGGCTAGATCAGGGCAAGAGACCCAGTACTTC. It codes for CASSIEARSGQETQYF. The full variable domain, its missing parts supplied by reference TRBV19 and TRBJ2-5, is DGGITQSPKYLFRKEGQNVTLSCEQNLNHDAMYWYRQDPGQGLRLIYYSQIVNDFQKGDIAEGYSVSREKKESFPLTVTSAQKNPTAFYLCASSIEARSGQETQYFGPGTRLLVL.

This clone was picked up one time. The chain uses TRBV19 and TRBJ2-7; 7 positions agree with TRBD1. J gave up 5 bases and V 1 base, and 8 bases lay outside the gene matches. The CDR3 has 15 residues. Germline V gives CDR1 LNHDA, CDR2 SQIVND (reference sequence). The CDR3 nucleotides are TGTGCCAGTAGTATAGCGACAGGGTCCATTGACGAGCAGTACTTC. Translated: CASSIATGSIDEQYF.

The J gene is TRBJ1-4, the V gene TRBV28, with D uncertain. The V end lost 2 bases, the J end lost 4 bases, and 14 bases lay between the germline ends. CDR3 length: 16 residues. CDR1 is MDHEN, CDR2 SYDVKM, per germline. CDR3 nucleotides: TGTGCCAGCAGTTTACTTGGTTTGACCCGTAATGAAAAACTGTTTTTT. Protein sequence: CASSLLGLTRNEKLFF.

V is TRBV6-5 and J is TRBJ1-2; tentative D call: TRBD1 (5 bases). Germline-derived CDR1 and CDR2 are MNHEY and SVGAGI. CDR3 size: 12 residues. V was cut by 2 bases and J by 6 bases, with 7 bases left in between. In DNA, the CDR3 is TGTGCCAGCAGTTACCAGGGAGATGGCTACACCTTC. Its translation is CASSYQGDGYTF.

In this sample, this clone turned up once. V gene TRBV10-3 combines with J gene TRBJ1-2; TRBD1 might be the D (5 bases). The CDR3 is 15 residues long. Germline CDR1 ENHRY, CDR2 SYGVKD. The V and J ends lost 5 bases and 1 base respectively, with 14 bases between them. The CDR3 sequence: CAISHPDSFNYGYTF. The DNA for the CDR3 is TGTGCCATCAGTCACCCAGACAGCTTTAACTATGGCTACACCTTC.

The chain uses TRBV5-5 and TRBJ2-6; D ambiguous. Per the germline V gene, CDR1 is SGHKS and CDR2 is YYEKEE (reference sequence). V was shortened by 5 bases and J by 3 bases, with 9 bases between the two germline ends. This CDR3 contains 14 residues. CDR3 in amino acids: CASRLMDGANVLTF. In nucleotides, the CDR3 is TGTGCCAGCAGACTGATGGATGGGGCCAACGTCCTGACTTTC.

The chain carries TRBV10-3 and TRBJ1-2; D is uncertain. The CDR3 is 12 amino acids. The V and J ends lost 4 bases and 8 bases respectively, with 11 bases between them. Germline loops: CDR1 ENHRY, CDR2 SYGVKD. The CDR3: CAISAREEGYTF. The DNA for the CDR3 is TGTGCCATCAGTGCCCGGGAGGAGGGCTACACCTTC.

The chain employs TRBV6-6 and TRBJ2-7, with 8 bases fitting TRBD1. Germline V gene lookup returns CDR1 MNHNY and CDR2 SVGAGI (reference sequence). After removal of 7 bases from V and 5 bases from J, the junction contained 10 bases not matched to a gene. CDR3 length: 14 amino acids. CDR3 region: CASTKTGESNEQYF. CDR3 nucleotides: TGTGCCAGCACTAAGACAGGGGAATCCAACGAGCAGTACTTC.

There are a few counts of this clone. This rearrangement joins TRBV27 to TRBJ1-2, with D uncertain. Germline values: CDR1 MNHEY, CDR2 SMNVEV (reference sequence). Trimming left V 4 bases short and J 8 bases short, with 17 bases between. CDR3 length equals 14 residues. CDR3 region: CASSWSRELLGYTF. CDR3 nucleotide sequence: TGTGCCAGCAGTTGGTCACGGGAACTATTGGGCTACACCTTC.

This chain connects TRBV30 to TRBJ2-1; D unresolved. The CDR3 has 14 amino acids. From germline, CDR1 is GTSNPN and CDR2 SVGIG (reference sequence). The germline V and J ends were trimmed by 2 bases and 0 bases, with 8 bases remaining between them. The CDR3 is CAWSLRSSYNEQFF. CDR3 nucleotide sequence: TGTGCCTGGAGTCTTAGGAGCTCCTACAATGAGCAGTTCTTC.

The J gene is TRBJ2-7, the V gene TRBV28, with TRBD1 matching 9 bases. Germline lookup yields CDR1 MDHEN and CDR2 SYDVKM. The CDR3 extends over 13 amino acids. J was trimmed by 2 bases and V by 6 bases; bases with no gene match: 2. CDR3 nucleotides: TGTGCCAGCAGGACAGGGGGACCCTACGAGCAGTACTTC. This gives the protein CASRTGGPYEQYF.

This chain links TRBV25-1 with TRBJ1-6; TRBD1 matches at 9 bases. The CDR3 spans 15 residues. V lost 3 bases, J lost 9 bases, and 6 bases stayed unmatched. Germline CDR1 and CDR2: MGHDK and SYGVNS. Here the CDR3 DNA reads TGTGCCAGCAGTGACCTACAGGGGGCTAGTTCACCCCTCCACTTT. Encoded protein: CASSDLQGASSPLHF. Together with reference TRBV25-1 and TRBJ1-6, the CDR3 gives the full variable domain: EADIYQTPRYLVIGTGKKITLECSQTMGHDKMYWYQQDPGMELHLIHYSYGVNSTEKGDLSSESTVSRIRTEHFPLTLESARPSHTSQYLCASSDLQGASSPLHFGNGTRLTVT.

V usage is TRBV11-2 and J usage is TRBJ1-1, with D unclear. V lost 4 bases and J 4 bases, leaving 13 bases between the germline ends. The CDR3 covers 14 residues. Germline V gene sequence: CDR1 SGHAT, CDR2 FQNNGV. CDR3 residues: CASSSWGGRTEAFF. For the CDR3, the DNA is TGTGCCAGCAGCTCCTGGGGAGGACGCACTGAAGCTTTCTTT. Full variable domain (rest looked up from reference TRBV11-2 and TRBJ1-1): EAGVAQSPRYKIIEKRQSVAFWCNPISGHATLYWYQQILGQGPKLLIQFQNNGVVDDSQLPKDRFSAERLKGVDSTLKIQPAKLEDSAVYLCASSSWGGRTEAFFGQGTRLTVV.